The present T cell receptor (beta chain) was sequenced within a study of T-cell reconstitution after alpha-beta-depleted transplantation in children. For TCRbeta, the library was prepared with unique molecular identifiers. TCRdb passed the PCR reads through MiXCR, listing each CDR3 protein once. In the table there are 670,000 or so distinct CDR3 sequences, roughly 13% of which are singletons. This clonotype was detected many times. Germline V gives CDR1 SNHLY, CDR2 FYNNEI. CDR3 size: 11 residues. Trimming removed 6 bases from V and 7 bases from J, with 6 bases in between. This TCR came from a girl aged 2 to 9 with congenital amegakaryocytic thrombocytopenia, due to receive a stem cell transplant. The sample here was PBMCs, taken before TCRalphabeta/CD19-depleted stem cell transplant. The chain has TRBV2 and TRBJ2-2, with D hard to call. The CDR3 DNA reads as TGTGCCAGCAGGGTTAGCGGGGAGCTGTTTTTT. Amino acid sequence: CASRVSGELFF.